Each of the 20 T cell receptor beta chains below was sequenced from the same sample in a study of blood T cell repertoires in COVID-19. Assay used: immunoSEQ multiplex PCR; TCRdb lists only in-frame clones, some missing. The sample lists 150,000 or so clones; roughly 86% were seen once. The sample was peripheral blood. All receptors derive from a human donor in a cohort sampled during active COVID-19.

The rearrangement links TRBV5-4 to TRBJ2-7; 16 nucleotides agree with TRBD2. V shed 4 bases, J shed 5 bases, and the junction held 6 bases outside the gene matches. The germline V gene encodes CDR1 SGHNT and CDR2 YYREEE (reference sequence). CDR3 size: 16 residues. CDR3 protein: CASSRGTSGGVHEQYF. In DNA, the CDR3 is TGTGCCAGCAGCAGAGGGACTAGCGGGGGGGTCCACGAGCAGTACTTC.

On this clone: The same CDR3 is also encoded by other DNA sequences in this sample. The gene calls are TRBV7-3 and TRBJ2-3; perhaps TRBD2 as D (5 bases). From germline, CDR1 is SGHTA and CDR2 FQGTGA. CDR3 length: 14 residues. V was pared by 2 bases and J by 0 bases, with 6 bases between. The CDR3 protein is CASSLAGSTDTQYF. Written as DNA, the CDR3 is TGTGCCAGCAGCTTAGCGGGCAGCACAGATACGCAGTATTTT.

This clone was seen a handful of times. CDR3 DNA: TGTGCCACCAGTGCCAGGACTAGCGGGAGGAATCAAGATACGCAGTATTTT. Its translation: CATSARTSGRNQDTQYF. This chain joins TRBV24-1 and TRBJ2-3; TRBD2 matches at 14 bases. Per germline, CDR1 KGHDR and CDR2 SFDVKD. Unmatched junction bases numbered 8, after V lost 5 bases and J lost 5 bases. This CDR3 spans 17 amino acids.

The chain joins TRBV6-5 to TRBJ1-1; D remains ambiguous. V lost 4 bases to trimming and J lost 6 bases, with 9 bases between them. This CDR3 spans 12 amino acids. Germline V gene sequence: CDR1 MNHEY, CDR2 SVGAGI. The chain's CDR3 is CASSLSGSEAFF. The DNA of the CDR3 is TGTGCCAGCAGTTTGAGCGGGTCTGAAGCTTTCTTT.

This chain joins TRBV5-4 and TRBJ2-1, with TRBD2 as a possible D gene (7 bases). The germline V gene has CDR1 SGHNT and CDR2 YYREEE (reference sequence). Trimming removed 6 bases at V and 3 bases at J, with 19 bases between. This CDR3 contains 16 residues. The CDR3 DNA sequence: TGTGCCAGCACTGCCCCGGGGGGCGCGATCTACAATGAGCAGTTCTTC. Translated: CASTAPGGAIYNEQFF.

The chain links TRBV3-1 (or the pseudogene TRBV3-2) to TRBJ1-2; 10 bases match TRBD1. This CDR3 contains 15 residues. CDR1 is LGHDT and CDR2 is YNNKEL in the germline V gene (reference sequence). With V trimmed by 4 bases and J by 8 bases, 10 bases remained unmatched. The CDR3 here is CASSLFRQGAGGYTF. CDR3 coding DNA: TGTGCCAGCAGCCTCTTCCGACAGGGGGCGGGAGGCTACACCTTC.

CDR3 DNA: TGTGCCACCACCGTAGTCGGCAACAGGGGGAGCGAGACCCAGTACTTC. Its protein is CATTVVGNRGSETQYF. This chain connects TRBV15 to TRBJ2-5, with 8 bases identical to TRBD1. The CDR3 length is 16 residues. Germline CDR1 is LNHNV and CDR2 is YYDKDF (reference sequence). V trimming: 7 bases; J trimming: 5 bases; junction bases outside the gene matches: 15.

The J gene is TRBJ1-2, the V gene TRBV6-5; 9 nucleotides match TRBD1. Trimming removed 2 bases from V and 5 bases from J; junction bases left unmatched: 6. Germline CDR1 and CDR2: MNHEY and SVGAGI. This CDR3 comprises 15 residues. The CDR3 reads CASSYEQGALYGYTF. The CDR3 coding sequence is TGTGCCAGCAGTTACGAACAGGGGGCGCTTTATGGCTACACCTTC.

The rearrangement joins TRBV4-3 to TRBJ2-1; TRBD1 aligns across 11 bases. CDR3 length: 16 residues. The germline V gene has CDR1 LGHNA and CDR2 YSLEER. V lost 1 base and J lost 7; bases outside the gene matches: 6. CDR3 sequence reads: CASSQVRDRGGNEQFF. CDR3 in DNA: TGCGCCAGCAGCCAAGTCCGGGACAGGGGGGGGAATGAGCAGTTCTTC.

This clone showed up just once. V is TRBV7-2 and J is TRBJ2-5; TRBD2 agrees at 7 bases. After removal of 3 bases from V and 2 bases from J, the junction contained 9 bases not matched to a gene. Germline V gives CDR1 SGHTA, CDR2 FQGNSA. The CDR3 sequence is 16 residues long. In DNA form, the CDR3 reads TGTGCCAGCAGCTTGGGCCCAGCGGGGTATCAAGAGACCCAGTACTTC. Translated, it gives CASSLGPAGYQETQYF.

This chain uses TRBV2 with TRBJ2-1; TRBD1 agrees at 8 bases. V was pared by 10 bases and J by 8 bases, with 4 bases of the junction left unmatched. The CDR3 is made up of 11 amino acids. Germline values: CDR1 SNHLY, CDR2 FYNNEI. The CDR3 nucleotides are TGTGCCACCGCAGGGGGCTATGAGCAGTTCTTC. It is translated as CATAGGYEQFF. Together with reference TRBV2 and TRBJ2-1, the CDR3 gives the full variable domain: EPEVTQTPSHQVTQMGQEVILRCVPISNHLYFYWYRQILGQKVEFLVSFYNNEISEKSEIFDDQFSVERPDGSNFTLKIRSTKLEDSAMYFCATAGGYEQFFGPGTRLTVL.

V usage is TRBV19 and J usage is TRBJ1-5; D is unclear. Trimming stripped 9 bases from V and 9 bases from J, with 24 bases between. The CDR3 is made up of 15 amino acids. From germline, CDR1 is LNHDA and CDR2 SQIVND (reference sequence). CDR3 region: CASRLRGPTRGPQHF. The CDR3 DNA sequence: TGTGCCAGCCGCCTCCGGGGTCCCACGAGAGGGCCCCAGCATTTT.

The rearrangement links TRBV6-6 to TRBJ2-7, with TRBD1 matching over 8 bases. Germline trimming cut 0 bases from V and 1 base from J; bases unmatched to any gene: 5. CDR3 size: 16 residues. The germline V gene encodes CDR1 MNHNY and CDR2 SVGAGI (reference sequence). CDR3: CASSYSRDRPSYEQYF. The CDR3 DNA follows: TGTGCCAGCAGTTACTCCCGGGACAGGCCATCCTACGAGCAGTACTTC.

The gene calls are TRBV28 and TRBJ1-6, with a possible D match to TRBD1 (5 bases). The V end lost 3 bases, the J end lost 7 bases, and 13 bases lay between the germline ends. The CDR3 extends over 15 amino acids. The germline V gene encodes CDR1 MDHEN and CDR2 SYDVKM. CDR3 in amino acids: CASSFDRVVNSPLHF. The CDR3 nucleotides read TGTGCCAGCAGTTTCGACAGAGTAGTAAATTCACCCCTCCACTTT.

The chain combines TRBV11-2 with TRBJ2-1, with TRBD2 identical over 9 bases. The V gene end was trimmed by 5 bases and the J gene end by 4 bases; junction bases not matched to a gene: 9. Germline V CDR1 and CDR2: SGHAT, FQNNGV. This CDR3 has 16 residues. CDR3 sequence reads: CASSQTTSGSYNEQFF. Here the CDR3 DNA reads TGTGCCAGCAGCCAAACGACTAGCGGATCTTACAATGAGCAGTTCTTC.

The rearrangement uses TRBV7-3 and TRBJ2-3; tentative D call: TRBD2 (8 bases). V was shortened by 5 bases and J by 9 bases, with 21 bases between the two germline ends. This CDR3 comprises 15 residues. Germline values: CDR1 SGHTA, CDR2 FQGTGA. The CDR3 DNA reads TGTGCCAGCAGCCCCAGGGGGGGACTAGAGACAACGCAGTATTTT. The encoded protein is CASSPRGGLETTQYF.

CDR3 sequence: CASSVWTGSSNQPQHF. The DNA for the CDR3 is TGTGCCAGCAGTGTCTGGACAGGGTCTAGCAATCAGCCCCAGCATTTT. The chain has TRBV2 and TRBJ1-5, with 8 bases fitting TRBD1. After removal of 4 bases from V and 0 bases from J, the junction contained 5 bases not matched to a gene. CDR1 SNHLY and CDR2 FYNNEI come from the germline V gene. The CDR3 covers 16 residues.

The chain carries TRBV30 and TRBJ2-7, with TRBD1 matching over 7 bases. The CDR3 runs 16 residues. V lost 3 bases and J lost 3; bases outside the gene matches: 14. Germline assignment: CDR1 GTSNPN and CDR2 SVGIG (reference sequence). The CDR3 DNA is TGTGCCTGGAGCGAGCCCCAGACAGGGAGAATCTACGAGCAGTACTTC. Translated: CAWSEPQTGRIYEQYF.

This clone has only one observation. The J gene is TRBJ2-1, the V gene TRBV7-2; 7 bases map to TRBD1. V trimming: 3 bases; J trimming: 7 bases; junction bases outside the gene matches: 6. Germline values: CDR1 SGHTA, CDR2 FQGNSA. The CDR3 length is 14 residues. CDR3 protein: CASSFRQGANEQFF. DNA of the CDR3: TGTGCCAGCAGCTTCCGACAGGGCGCGAATGAGCAGTTCTTC.

The genes are TRBV7-9 and TRBJ2-1, with 8 nucleotides matching TRBD1. The CDR3 runs to 14 residues. Germline values: CDR1 SEHNR, CDR2 FQNEAQ (reference sequence). V lost 5 bases, J lost 7 bases, and 7 bases stayed unmatched. The CDR3 DNA is TGTGCCAGCAGCCCCTACAGGGGGTCAAATGAGCAGTTCTTC. As protein: CASSPYRGSNEQFF.